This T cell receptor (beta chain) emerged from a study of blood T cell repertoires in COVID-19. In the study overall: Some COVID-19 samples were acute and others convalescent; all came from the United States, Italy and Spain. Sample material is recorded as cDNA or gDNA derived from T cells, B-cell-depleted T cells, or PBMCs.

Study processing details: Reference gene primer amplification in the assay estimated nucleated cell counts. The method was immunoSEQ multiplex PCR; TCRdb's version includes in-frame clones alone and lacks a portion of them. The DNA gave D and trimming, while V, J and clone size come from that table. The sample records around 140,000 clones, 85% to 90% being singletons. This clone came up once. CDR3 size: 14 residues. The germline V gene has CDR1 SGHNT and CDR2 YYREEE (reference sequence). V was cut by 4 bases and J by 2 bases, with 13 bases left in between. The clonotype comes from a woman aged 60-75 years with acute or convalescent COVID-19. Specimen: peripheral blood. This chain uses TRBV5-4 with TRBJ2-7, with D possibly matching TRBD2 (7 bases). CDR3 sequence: CASSPGGATYEQYF. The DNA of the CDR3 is TGTGCCAGCAGCCCTGGGGGGGCCACCTACGAGCAGTACTTC.